A single sample is the source of the 8 T cell receptor beta chains below, sequenced in a study of beta chain features in type 1 diabetes. Expressed TCRB transcripts were sequenced because the isolated RNA had all been reverse transcribed beforehand. The repertoire was sequenced with immunoSEQ multiplex PCR; TCRdb's copy has only in-frame clones and lacks some. This sample has about half a million clones, with over 9.5% found just once. Material for sequencing was naive CD4+ T cells from blood. These receptors were taken from a woman in her late teens or twenties in good health.

A few counts support this clone. V usage is TRBV5-1 and J usage is TRBJ1-1; 9 bases map to TRBD1. The ends lost 2 bases at V and 8 bases at J; junction bases unmatched: 7. CDR3 length: 14 amino acids. CDR1 and CDR2 from the germline V gene are SGHRS and YFSETQ. CDR3 DNA: TGCGCCAGCAGCTTCCGGGACAGGGTAAGGGAAGCTTTCTTT. This gives the protein CASSFRDRVREAFF.

This chain uses TRBV7-2 with TRBJ2-6; possible D gene TRBD1, 6 bases. V was pared by 7 bases and J by 0 bases, with 16 bases between. Germline values: CDR1 SGHTA, CDR2 FQGNSA. CDR3 length: 17 amino acids. The CDR3: CASTQALGHSGANVLTF. DNA for the CDR3: TGTGCCAGCACCCAAGCGTTGGGACACTCTGGGGCCAACGTCCTGACTTTC.

V usage is TRBV2 and J usage is TRBJ2-5; D not certain. The CDR3 is 13 residues long. Trimming stripped 7 bases from V and 1 base from J, with 10 bases between. Germline V CDR1 and CDR2: SNHLY, FYNNEI. CDR3 sequence (DNA): TGTGCCAGCAATAGGGATCTCCAAGAGACCCAGTACTTC. Translation gives CASNRDLQETQYF.

This chain joins TRBV9 and TRBJ2-5; tentatively, D is TRBD1 (5 bases). The CDR3 spans 13 residues. Germline CDR1 and CDR2: SGDLS and YYNGEE. V gave up 2 bases and J gave up 4 bases, with 9 bases separating them. The CDR3 DNA sequence: TGTGCCAGCAGCGTCGACAGTTTAGAGACCCAGTACTTC. Its protein is CASSVDSLETQYF.

This clone showed up just a few times. J is TRBJ1-4 and V is TRBV30; TRBD1 matches at 7 bases. This CDR3 has 12 residues. From germline, CDR1 is GTSNPN and CDR2 SVGIG (reference sequence). V was pared by 1 base and J by 7 bases, with 0 bases of the junction left unmatched. DNA of the CDR3: TGTGCCTGGAGTGGACAGGGTGAAAAACTGTTTTTT. Amino acid sequence: CAWSGQGEKLFF.

This clone has just a few counts. The chain recombines TRBV29-1 with TRBJ1-2, with D maybe TRBD1 (5 bases). The germline V gene has CDR1 SQVTM and CDR2 ANQGSEA. The germline V and J ends were trimmed by 6 bases and 5 bases, with 16 bases remaining between them. The CDR3 consists of 13 residues. The CDR3 sequence: CSVDRPGAYGYTF. The CDR3 DNA reads TGCAGCGTCGACCGGCCCGGGGCTTATGGCTACACCTTC.

This clone was picked up a small number of times. The chain uses TRBV7-2 and TRBJ2-1; tentative D call: TRBD2 (6 bases). The V and J ends lost 5 bases and 4 bases respectively, with 18 bases between them. The CDR3 is made up of 16 amino acids. Germline CDR1 and CDR2: SGHTA and FQGNSA. CDR3 DNA: TGTGCCAGCAGCGAACAACTAGCCCCGAGATACAATGAGCAGTTCTTC. It codes for CASSEQLAPRYNEQFF.

The chain links TRBV4-3 to TRBJ2-7, with 10 bases identical to TRBD2. The CDR3 has 16 residues. V was clipped by 0 bases and J by 5 bases; unmatched bases: 7. The germline CDR1 and CDR2 sequences are LGHNA and YSLEER. CDR3 coding DNA: TGCGCCAGCAGCCAAGATAGGCTAGCGGGAGTCCACGAGCAGTACTTC. Translated: CASSQDRLAGVHEQYF.